This T cell receptor beta chain comes out of a study of CD8 T cells in ankylosing spondylitis. Study-wide points: As reported, disease-linked clones showed significant enrichment in matched ankylosing spondylitis synovial fluid.

Quantitative molecular-barcoded 5'-RACE generated the TCR beta libraries. MiXCR, applied by TCRdb to the 5' RACE reads, yields one record per CDR3 protein. The profile shows roughly 250,000 distinct CDR3 sequences, 7.5% to 9% of them singletons. V lost 4 bases, J lost 2 bases, and 10 bases lay in between. Germline loops: CDR1 SGHTA, CDR2 FQGTGA. The CDR3 covers 14 residues. This clonotype was recorded at least ten times. Its specificity is unknown. The TCR was taken from a male donor with ankylosing spondylitis or in good health (not recorded which). V is TRBV7-3 and J is TRBJ2-3; D unclear. The sequencing sample was made of blood, either unsorted or a sorted T cell fraction (not recorded which). CDR3 DNA: TGTGCCAGCAGCTCCCAGTACCACACAGATACGCAGTATTTT. Its translation: CASSSQYHTDTQYF.